The text below deals with one T cell receptor beta chain. What it binds is unknown. Each CDR3 protein gets one entry after TCRdb re-called the RT-PCR reads with MiXCR. The sample records some 600,000 distinct CDR3 sequences, around 15% being singletons. Trimming took 3 bases from V and 0 from J, leaving 11 bases between them. The CDR3 is 15 residues long. Per the germline V gene, CDR1 is DFQATT and CDR2 is SNEGSKA (reference sequence). This sample stems from a study of response to subunit inactivated influenza vaccine. Study-level results: Every seasonal influenza vaccination brings in few new T cells, the authors suggested.

The specimen was PBMCs from blood, collected 14 to 15 days before vaccination. The clonotype comes from a man aged 45-65 years who received an inactivated influenza vaccine. The chain recombines TRBV20-1 with TRBJ2-2, with a weak D call TRBD1 (6 bases). CDR3 bases: TGCAGTGCTAGCCGCAGGGGAGCGAACACCGGGGAGCTGTTTTTT. Protein product: CSASRRGANTGELFF.